These 7 T cell receptor beta chains were all obtained from the same sample, sequenced in a study of T cell repertoires in cytomegalovirus infection. TCRdb ran MiXCR on the reads and lists one entry per CDR3 protein. The sample has 160,000 or so distinct CDR3 sequences, about a fifth seen once. No antigens are known for them. The source was CD8+ T cells from cultured PBMCs, collected from culture after CMV antigen stimulation. These receptor sequences come from a human donor in good health (CMV status not recorded). Some clones in this sample may be carry-over from other donors' samples.

This clonotype has a handful of counts. This chain links TRBV11-2 with TRBJ2-2, with 7 bases that match TRBD1. V lost 5 bases, J lost 1 base, and 10 bases stayed unmatched. This CDR3 region has 17 residues. The germline CDR1 and CDR2 sequences are SGHAT and FQNNGV. CDR3 sequence: CASSTVSGTVNTGELFF. The CDR3 nucleotides read TGTGCCAGCAGCACAGTATCCGGGACAGTGAACACCGGGGAGCTGTTTTTT.

The rearrangement uses TRBV7-8 and TRBJ1-1; no clear D gene. Germline V gene sequence: CDR1 SGHVS, CDR2 FQNEAQ. The ends were cut back, 2 bases at V and 6 bases at J, with 10 bases in the middle. This CDR3 spans 13 amino acids. The CDR3 loop is CASSLRGEAEAFF. In DNA form, the CDR3 reads TGTGCCAGCAGCTTACGGGGAGAGGCTGAAGCTTTCTTT. Filled out from reference TRBV7-8 and TRBJ1-1, the complete variable domain reads GAGVSQSPRYKVAKRGQDVALRCDPISGHVSLFWYQQALGQGPEFLTYFQNEAQLDKSGLPSDRFFAERPEGSVSTLKIQRTQQEDSAVYLCASSLRGEAEAFFGQGTRLTVV.

There are a few counts of this clonotype. This chain connects TRBV4-1 to TRBJ2-7; 8 bases are a match to TRBD1. The CDR3 is 15 residues long. Germline assignment: CDR1 MGHRA and CDR2 YSYEKL. The V and J ends lost 4 bases and 4 bases, in that order; junction bases with no gene match: 9. CDR3 protein: CASSPYGQGGYEQYF. CDR3 nucleotide sequence: TGCGCCAGCAGCCCTTATGGACAGGGTGGTTACGAGCAGTACTTC.

This clonotype appeared a few times. The rearrangement joins TRBV27 to TRBJ2-3, with 10 bases matching TRBD1. With 5 bases clipped from V and 4 bases from J, the junction kept 9 bases outside the gene matches. Germline V gene lookup returns CDR1 MNHEY and CDR2 SMNVEV (reference sequence). The CDR3 has 16 residues. CDR3 coding DNA: TGTGCCAGCAGTACCGGACAGGGGGTACGCGCAGATACGCAGTATTTT. Protein product: CASSTGQGVRADTQYF.

This clonotype was detected a few times. The chain employs TRBV7-2 and TRBJ2-3; the D call may be TRBD1 or TRBD2 (5 bases each). CDR1 is SGHTA, CDR2 FQGNSA, per germline. This CDR3 has 12 amino acids. The V end lost 4 bases, the J end lost 14 bases, and 16 bases lay between the germline ends. The CDR3 nucleotides are TGTGCCAGCAGCTCAGGGCCCGCTGAGGGGTATTTT. Its protein product is CASSSGPAEGYF.

The gene calls are TRBV2 and TRBJ2-6; D remains ambiguous. Germline V gene data show CDR1 as SNHLY and CDR2 as FYNNEI. The CDR3 has 18 residues. Trimming took off 0 bases at V and 0 bases at J, with 12 bases between the two ends. CDR3 in amino acids: CASSEAQHIYSGANVLTF. The DNA of the CDR3 is TGTGCCAGCAGTGAAGCGCAGCACATATACTCTGGGGCCAACGTCCTGACTTTC.

The chain is built from TRBV19 and TRBJ2-5, with TRBD2 as a possible D gene (6 bases). V shed 6 bases and J shed 5 bases, with 16 bases lying between them. The V gene's germline CDR1 is LNHDA and CDR2 SQIVND (reference sequence). The CDR3 is 14 amino acids. The CDR3 nucleotides read TGTGCCAGTAGCCATAACGGGGGAGCGGAGACCCAGTACTTC. As protein: CASSHNGGAETQYF.